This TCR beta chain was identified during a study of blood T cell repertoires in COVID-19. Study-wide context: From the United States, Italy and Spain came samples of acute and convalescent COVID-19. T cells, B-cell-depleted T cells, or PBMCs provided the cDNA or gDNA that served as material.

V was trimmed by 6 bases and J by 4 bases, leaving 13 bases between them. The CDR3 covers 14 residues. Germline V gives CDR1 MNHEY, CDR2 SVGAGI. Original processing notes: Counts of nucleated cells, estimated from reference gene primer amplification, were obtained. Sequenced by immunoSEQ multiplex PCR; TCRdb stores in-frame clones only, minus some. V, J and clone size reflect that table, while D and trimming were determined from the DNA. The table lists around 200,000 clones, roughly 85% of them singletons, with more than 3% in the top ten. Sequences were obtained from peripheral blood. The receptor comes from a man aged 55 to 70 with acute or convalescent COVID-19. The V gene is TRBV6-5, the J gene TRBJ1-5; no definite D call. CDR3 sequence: CASSKREGNQPQHF. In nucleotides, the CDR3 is TGTGCCAGCAGCAAAAGGGAGGGAAATCAGCCCCAGCATTTT.